Below, 5 T cell receptor beta chains from the same sample are listed, as sequenced in a study of shared clonotypes between healthy human individuals (dated by TCRdb to the early 2020s). Libraries were built with the immunoSEQ multiplex PCR assay. Entries here come from immuneACCESS through TCRdb and include only in-frame sequences with V and J called. Some clones fail to appear in such tables; in the studies checked, an unresolved V gene covers under half of the shortfall, and the cause of the remainder is unknown. Across this sample there are millions of clones, with approximately 93% seen only once. The ten largest clones represent around 0.4% of the sample. Sequenced material: naive CD4+ T cells from PBMCs. The cell subset or site label on this specimen signifies: CD45RA+ positively selected. These receptors originate from a young man in good health. Some clones in this sample may be carry-over from other donors' samples.

Comments on this clone: Different DNA sequences within this sample yield the same CDR3. This chain links TRBV29-1 with TRBJ2-7; D remains ambiguous. CDR1 SQVTM and CDR2 ANQGSEA come from the germline V gene. Trimming removed 4 bases at V and 1 base at J, with 11 bases between. The CDR3 is 13 residues long. CDR3 amino acids: CSVGGQASYEQYF. In DNA, the CDR3 is TGCAGCGTTGGCGGCCAAGCTTCCTACGAGCAGTACTTC.

The rearrangement joins TRBV7-9 to TRBJ1-5; 12 nucleotides agree with TRBD1. Germline assignment: CDR1 SEHNR and CDR2 FQNEAQ (reference sequence). The CDR3 runs 17 residues. The trim removed 2 bases at V and 7 bases at J, leaving 9 bases unmatched. The CDR3 here is CASSLFSGTGGRQPQHF. CDR3 DNA sequence: TGTGCCAGCAGCTTATTCTCCGGGACAGGGGGCCGACAGCCCCAGCATTTT.

The chain links TRBV18 to TRBJ2-3; D unresolved. This CDR3 has 16 residues. V dropped 2 bases and J dropped 1 base, with 13 bases sitting between them. Per the germline V gene, CDR1 is KGHSH and CDR2 is LQKENI. CDR3 nucleotide sequence: TGTGCCAGCTCACCAGAGTTGGCAGGCCGCACAGATACGCAGTATTTT. Encoded protein: CASSPELAGRTDTQYF.

This clone came up once. The J gene is TRBJ1-3, the V gene TRBV18, with TRBD1 identical over 7 bases. The germline V gene has CDR1 KGHSH and CDR2 LQKENI. Germline trimming cut 4 bases from V and 4 bases from J; bases unmatched to any gene: 7. The length of the CDR3 is 15 residues. CDR3 sequence: CASSRDTGAGNTIYF. CDR3 nucleotide sequence: TGTGCCAGCTCACGCGATACAGGGGCCGGAAACACCATATATTTT.

This chain uses TRBV9 with TRBJ2-2; 9 nucleotides agree with TRBD1. V shed 0 bases, J shed 2 bases, and the junction held 5 bases outside the gene matches. The CDR3 length is 17 residues. Germline-derived CDR1 and CDR2 are SGDLS and YYNGEE. The CDR3 region is CASSVVGGQGNTGELFF. The CDR3 nucleotides are TGTGCCAGCAGCGTAGTAGGGGGACAGGGCAACACCGGGGAGCTGTTTTTT.